This entry is about one T cell receptor (beta chain). Its antigen remains unidentified. TCRdb ran MiXCR on the 5' RACE reads and lists one entry per CDR3 protein. Here the sample spans hundreds of thousands of distinct CDR3 sequences, 15% to 20% being singletons. The sample originates from a study of identical twins. Overall study results and limits: Modeled out-of-frame TCR alpha sharing in monozygotic twins fell below observed levels. The study drew conclusions from cross-sectional statistical analysis, not from following the same donors.

The CDR3 sequence is 15 residues long. CDR1 is LGHNA, CDR2 YSLEER, per germline. Trimming took 6 bases from V and 7 from J; bases not matched to a gene: 8. This sample also appeared in a second study, on T cells expressing NK-cell markers. As reported in that work: More than five donors had dominant NKG2C+ clonotypes that comprised roughly 1.0-7.5% of their CD8+ T cells.

This TCR derives from a woman aged 18-30 years in good health. The rearrangement links TRBV4-3 to TRBJ2-1; 11 bases agree with TRBD2. The specimen was PBMCs. CDR3 sequence reads: CASSPTSGKENEQFF. DNA of the CDR3: TGCGCCAGCAGTCCGACTAGCGGGAAAGAGAATGAGCAGTTCTTC.